A selection of T cell receptor beta chains follows, all from one sample in a study of CD8 T cells in ankylosing spondylitis. TCRdb passed the 5' RACE reads through MiXCR, listing each CDR3 protein once. The sample includes hundreds of thousands of distinct CDR3 sequences, about an eighth of them seen just once. The specimen sequenced was blood, either unsorted or a sorted T cell fraction (not recorded which). The receptors come from a male donor with ankylosing spondylitis. CDR3s include the opening cysteine and the closing phenylalanine or tryptophan. The D gene is left open where the match is weak. The listing skips clone size in some rows; elsewhere it reads once, few, many or a size class.

>TRBV29-1|many|TRBJ1-1|.
CSVEDSGTEAFF
TGCAGCGTTGAAGATTCAGGAACTGAAGCTTTCTTT
>TRBV4-3|few|TRBJ2-1|TRBD2
CASSQDRTSGGNEQFF
TGCGCCAGCAGCCAAGATAGGACTAGCGGCGGGAATGAGCAGTTCTTC
>TRBV5-1|few|TRBJ1-4|TRBD1
CASSYTGGNEKLFF
TGCGCCAGCAGCTATACAGGGGGCAATGAAAAACTGTTTTTT
>TRBV5-6|few|TRBJ2-1|.
CASSLLLFNEQFF
TGTGCCAGCAGCTTACTTCTCTTCAATGAGCAGTTCTTC
>TRBV9|few|TRBJ1-3|.
CASSPTQVSSGNTIYF
TGTGCCAGCAGCCCAACACAGGTTAGCTCTGGAAACACCATATATTTT
>TRBV5-1|few|TRBJ1-5|.
CASSLQGPSQPQHF
TGCGCCAGCAGCTTGCAGGGGCCTAGTCAGCCCCAGCATTTT
>TRBV27|.|TRBJ2-4|.
CASSSPRGGSGAKNIQYF
TGTGCCAGCAGTTCTCCCCGAGGGGGATCGGGCGCCAAAAACATTCAGTACTTC
>TRBV12-3/TRBV12-4|.|TRBJ2-2|TRBD1
CASRGGRTGATGELFF
TGTGCCAGCAGGGGGGGCCGGACAGGGGCCACCGGGGAGCTGTTTTTT
>TRBV7-8|few|TRBJ2-5|.
CADGSGQETQYF
TGTGCTGATGGTAGCGGACAAGAGACCCAGTACTTC
>TRBV5-1|many|TRBJ1-4|.
CASSFGHWNEKLFF
TGCGCCAGCAGCTTCGGACATTGGAATGAAAAACTGTTTTTT
>TRBV7-2|many|TRBJ1-1|.
CASSPAAGGMNTEAFF
TGTGCCAGCAGCCCCGCGGCCGGGGGCATGAACACTGAAGCTTTCTTT
>TRBV20-1|many|TRBJ2-2|.
CSARNSGTGELFF
TGCAGTGCTAGGAACAGCGGGACCGGGGAGCTGTTTTTT
>TRBV18|.|TRBJ1-3|.
CASSPIRGSGNTIYF
TGTGCCAGCTCACCCATAAGGGGCTCTGGAAACACCATATATTTT
>TRBV20-1|few|TRBJ2-3|TRBD1
CSAFSDRATDTQYF
TGCAGTGCTTTTTCGGACAGGGCCACAGATACGCAGTATTTT
>TRBV20-1|few|TRBJ1-1|.
CSARPFRGTVTEAFF
TGCAGTGCTAGACCTTTTCGGGGGACGGTCACTGAAGCTTTCTTT
>TRBV20-1|few|TRBJ2-7|.
CSASYASPAYEQYF
TGCAGTGCTAGTTATGCCAGTCCCGCTTACGAGCAGTACTTC
>TRBV7-8|.|TRBJ2-1|.
CASSLTTLGIHEQFF
TGTGCCAGCAGCTTGACTACTCTGGGAATCCATGAGCAGTTCTTC
>TRBV6-2/TRBV6-3|.|TRBJ1-5|.
CASTRTSGNQPQHF
TGTGCCAGCACAAGGACCAGCGGCAATCAGCCCCAGCATTTT
>TRBV6-5|few|TRBJ1-2|.
CASSHEGNGYTF
TGTGCCAGCAGCCACGAAGGGAATGGCTACACCTTC
>TRBV5-1|.|TRBJ1-1|.
CASSILANMGAPAFF
TGCGCCAGCAGCATCCTAGCGAATATGGGAGCGCCGGCTTTCTTT
>TRBV5-6|few|TRBJ1-2|.
CASSYNLPYGYTF
TGTGCCAGCAGCTACAATCTTCCCTATGGCTACACCTTC
>TRBV5-5|few|TRBJ1-1|.
CASRARWSTGNTEAFF
TGTGCCAGCAGGGCGAGGTGGTCGACGGGGAACACTGAAGCTTTCTTT
>TRBV7-2|many|TRBJ1-1|.
CASSLHRRGNTEAFF
TGTGCCAGCAGCTTGCACAGGAGAGGGAACACTGAAGCTTTCTTT